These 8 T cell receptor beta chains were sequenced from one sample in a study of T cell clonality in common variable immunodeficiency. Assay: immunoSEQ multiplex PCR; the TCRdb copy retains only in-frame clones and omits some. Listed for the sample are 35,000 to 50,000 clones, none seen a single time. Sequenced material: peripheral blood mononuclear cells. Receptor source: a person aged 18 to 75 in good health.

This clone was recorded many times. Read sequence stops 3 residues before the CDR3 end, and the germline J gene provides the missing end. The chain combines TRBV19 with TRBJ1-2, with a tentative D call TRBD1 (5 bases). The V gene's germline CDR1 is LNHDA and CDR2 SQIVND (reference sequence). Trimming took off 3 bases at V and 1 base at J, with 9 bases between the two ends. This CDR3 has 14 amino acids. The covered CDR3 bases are TGTGCCAGTAGTATCGGCAGGGTTAACTATGGC. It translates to CASSIGRVNYG. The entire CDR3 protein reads CASSIGRVNYGYTF. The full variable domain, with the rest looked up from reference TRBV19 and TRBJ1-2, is DGGITQSPKYLFRKEGQNVTLSCEQNLNHDAMYWYRQDPGQGLRLIYYSQIVNDFQKGDIAEGYSVSREKKESFPLTVTSAQKNPTAFYLCASSIGRVNYGYTFGSGTRLTVV.

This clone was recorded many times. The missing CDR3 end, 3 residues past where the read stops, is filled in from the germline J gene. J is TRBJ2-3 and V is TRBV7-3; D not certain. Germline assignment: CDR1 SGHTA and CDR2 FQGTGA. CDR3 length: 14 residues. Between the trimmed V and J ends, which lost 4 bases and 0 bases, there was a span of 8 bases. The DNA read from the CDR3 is TGTGCCAGCAGCTCGTCGAGGAGCACAGATACG. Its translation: CASSSSRSTDT. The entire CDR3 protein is CASSSSRSTDTQYF. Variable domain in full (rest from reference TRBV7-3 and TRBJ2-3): GAGVSQTPSNKVTEKGKYVELRCDPISGHTALYWYRQSLGQGPEFLIYFQGTGAADDSGLPNDRFFAVRPEGSVSTLKIQRTERGDSAVYLCASSSSRSTDTQYFGPGTRLTVL.

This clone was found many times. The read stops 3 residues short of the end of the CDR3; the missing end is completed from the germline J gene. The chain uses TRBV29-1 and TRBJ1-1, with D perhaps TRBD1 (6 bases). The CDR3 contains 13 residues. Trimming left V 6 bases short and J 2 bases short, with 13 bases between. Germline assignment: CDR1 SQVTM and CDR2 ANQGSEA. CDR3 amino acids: CSVKQGLNTEAFF. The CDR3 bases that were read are TGCAGCGTCAAACAGGGCCTCAACACTGAA. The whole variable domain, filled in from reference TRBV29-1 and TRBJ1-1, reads SAVISQKPSRDICQRGTSLTIQCQVDSQVTMMFWYRQQPGQSLTLIATANQGSEATYESGFVIDKFPISRPNLTFSTLTVSNMSPEDSSIYLCSVKQGLNTEAFFGQGTRLTVV.

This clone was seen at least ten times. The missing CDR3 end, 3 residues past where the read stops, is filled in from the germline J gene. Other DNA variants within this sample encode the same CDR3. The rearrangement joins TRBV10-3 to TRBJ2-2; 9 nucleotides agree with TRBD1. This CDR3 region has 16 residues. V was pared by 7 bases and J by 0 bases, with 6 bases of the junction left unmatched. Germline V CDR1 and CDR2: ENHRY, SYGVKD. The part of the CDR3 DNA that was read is TGTGCCATCAAGAGCGGGACAGGGACGAACACCGGGGAG. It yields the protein CAIKSGTGTNTGE. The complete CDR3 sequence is CAIKSGTGTNTGELFF.

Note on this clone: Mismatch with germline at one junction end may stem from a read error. This chain's CDR3 is CASSSSRDRGRVGTGTQYF. The sequenced CDR3 bases are TGCGCCAGTAGTTCTAGCCGGGACAGGGGGCGCGTAGGCACAGGTACG. The rearrangement uses TRBV19 and TRBJ2-3; 12 bases are a match to TRBD1. The observed sequence ends 3 residues before the CDR3 terminus, with the missing tail filled in from the germline J gene. Germline assignment: CDR1 LNHDA and CDR2 SQIVND (reference sequence). This CDR3 is 19 amino acids long.

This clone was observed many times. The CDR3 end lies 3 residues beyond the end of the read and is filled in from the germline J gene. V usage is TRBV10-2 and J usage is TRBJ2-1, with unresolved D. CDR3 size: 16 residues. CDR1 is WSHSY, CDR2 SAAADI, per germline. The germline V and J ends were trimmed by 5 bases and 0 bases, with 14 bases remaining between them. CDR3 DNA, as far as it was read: TGCGCCAGCAGTCCCCCGGGTCTCAGCTCCTACAATGAG. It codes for CASSPPGLSSYNE. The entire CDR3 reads CASSPPGLSSYNEQFF.

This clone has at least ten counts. CDR3 residues: CSASEQGAAGGYTF. CDR3 bases read: TGCAGTGCTAGCGAACAGGGGGCGGCGGGTGGC. The V gene is TRBV20-1, the J gene TRBJ1-2; 9 bases fit TRBD1. The read ends 3 residues early relative to the CDR3; the germline J gene fills the gap. J lost 7 bases, V lost 3 bases, and 9 bases had no gene match. From germline, CDR1 is DFQATT and CDR2 SNEGSKA (reference sequence). The CDR3 length is 14 residues.

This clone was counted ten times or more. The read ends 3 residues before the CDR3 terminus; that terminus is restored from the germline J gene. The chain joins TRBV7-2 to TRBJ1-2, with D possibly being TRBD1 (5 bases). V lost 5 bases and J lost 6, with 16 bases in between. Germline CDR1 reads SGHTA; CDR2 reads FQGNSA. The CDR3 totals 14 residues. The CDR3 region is CASSPPGRVDGYTF. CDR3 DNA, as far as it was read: TGTGCCAGCAGCCCCCCGGGCAGGGTTGATGGC.